The sequence of this T cell receptor (beta chain) was determined in a study of cytomegalovirus exposure and HLA in healthy donors. The study, taken as a whole, reports: The study had only CMV serostatus as immune exposure information.

The PCR used 60 Vbeta and 13 Jbeta primers. Here immunoSEQ multiplex PCR was the method, and the copy in TCRdb shows in-frame clones only, minus some. Found here are 120,000 to 150,000 clones, roughly 70% of them singletons; the top ten hold approximately 4.3%. Remarks on this clone: Its antigen is as yet unknown.

CDR1 and CDR2 (germline): SGHRS, YFSETQ. The CDR3 totals 16 residues. Trimming removed 3 bases from V and 0 bases from J; junction bases left unmatched: 7. Sequenced input: PBMCs. The chain couples TRBV5-1 to TRBJ2-7; TRBD2 matches 9 bases. This clonotype originated in a man in his fifties or sixties in good health and CMV-seronegative. As DNA, the CDR3 is TGCGCCAGCAGCTCTGAAGCGGGAGGAACCTCCTACGAGCAGTACTTC. Its protein is CASSSEAGGTSYEQYF.